The rows below give T cell receptor beta chains drawn from one sample of a study of identical twins. TCRdb reprocessed the 5' RACE reads with MiXCR, giving one entry per CDR3 protein. This table has around 450,000 distinct CDR3 sequences, 14% appearing once. This sample also appeared in a second study, on yellow fever vaccine responses in identical twins.

Sequencing was carried out using CD4+ T cells sorted from blood. These receptors all come from a woman aged 18-35 years in good health. Both conserved end residues are part of each CDR3. A D gene is named only where the DNA matches it firmly. Rows may omit the clone size; those that give it use once, few, many or a size class.

CDR3nt	CDR3aa	j_gene	d_gene	abundance	v_gene
TGTGCCAGCAGTTACGAACGGGGGAATGAGCAGTTCTTC	CASSYERGNEQFF	TRBJ2-1	-	-	TRBV6-5
TGTGCCAGCAGCCAATACTCTGGGGCCAACGTCCTGACTTTC	CASSQYSGANVLTF	TRBJ2-6	-	-	TRBV3-1
TGTGCCAGCACCAGCGGGACTAGCGGGACCCACGAGCAGTACTTC	CASTSGTSGTHEQYF	TRBJ2-7	TRBD2	-	TRBV11-2
TGTGCCAGCAGTGGACAGGGGGAGAACGAGCAGTACTTC	CASSGQGENEQYF	TRBJ2-7	TRBD1	few	TRBV6-1
TGTGCCAGCAGACCGCTTGATGAGGCGGGCCGACAAGAGACCCAGTACTTC	CASRPLDEAGRQETQYF	TRBJ2-5	-	-	TRBV6-2/TRBV6-3
TGTGCCATCAGTGCCGGGACTAGCGGCACAGATACGCAGTATTTT	CAISAGTSGTDTQYF	TRBJ2-3	TRBD2	-	TRBV10-3
TGTGCCAGCAGTCGCAGCTTAGGCTATAATTCACCCCTCCACTTT	CASSRSLGYNSPLHF	TRBJ1-6	-	-	TRBV6-1
TGTGCCAGCAGCTACCCTGCGGCGGGAGGGATGAATGAGCAGTTCTTC	CASSYPAAGGMNEQFF	TRBJ2-1	TRBD2	-	TRBV7-9
TGTGCCAGCAGCTTAACATTTGGGGAGGCCACTGAAGCTTTCTTT	CASSLTFGEATEAFF	TRBJ1-1	-	few	TRBV7-3
TGTGCCTCCAAAAGGGGAGGGACTAGCAGCTACGAGCAGTACTTC	CASKRGGTSSYEQYF	TRBJ2-7	TRBD2	many	TRBV2
TGCGCCAGCAGCTTGGGGTCTTGGGACACTTCCACGGGGCAGTACTTC	CASSLGSWDTSTGQYF	TRBJ2-7	-	few	TRBV5-1
TGTGCCAGCAGCACACGACAGGGCAATGAGCAGTTCTTC	CASSTRQGNEQFF	TRBJ2-1	TRBD1	-	TRBV7-2
TGTGCCAGTAGCAGACCCGGGACTACCTACAATGAGCAGTTCTTC	CASSRPGTTYNEQFF	TRBJ2-1	TRBD2	-	TRBV19
TGCAGTGCTGGCCCTACTAGCACAGATACGCAGTATTTT	CSAGPTSTDTQYF	TRBJ2-3	-	few	TRBV20-1
TGCGCCAGCAGCCAAGATGGCCTCTACAATGAGCAGTTCTTC	CASSQDGLYNEQFF	TRBJ2-1	-	few	TRBV4-1
TGTGCCAGCAGTTACCCGGGGGTGGAGACCCAGTACTTC	CASSYPGVETQYF	TRBJ2-5	-	-	TRBV6-2/TRBV6-3
TGTGCCAGCAGCCAGCTTGCTAGCGGGGGGATAGAGTTCTTC	CASSQLASGGIEFF	TRBJ2-1	TRBD2	-	TRBV5-5
TGCAGTGCTATACCGGGACTAGCGGGAGGGGATGAGCAGTTCTTC	CSAIPGLAGGDEQFF	TRBJ2-1	TRBD2	few	TRBV20-1
TGTGCCACCGGTGGGGGGGAGACCCAGTACTTC	CATGGGETQYF	TRBJ2-5	-	few	TRBV24-1
TGCGCCAGCAGCTTGGCCGGGGGTGTGGGGTCCAATGAGCAGTTCTTC	CASSLAGGVGSNEQFF	TRBJ2-1	-	few	TRBV5-1
TGTGCCAGCAGTTCCCAACAGGGTGACGAGCAGTACTTC	CASSSQQGDEQYF	TRBJ2-7	-	few	TRBV12-3/TRBV12-4
TGTGCCAGCAGTAGCAAACCGGGACAGGTACCCTACGAGCAGTACTTC	CASSSKPGQVPYEQYF	TRBJ2-7	TRBD1	few	TRBV27
TGTGCCAGCAGCCCGCAAAGGGACACAGATACGCAGTATTTT	CASSPQRDTDTQYF	TRBJ2-3	-	many	TRBV7-8
TGTGCCAGCAGTTTATCTGTTGAGCAGTTCTTC	CASSLSVEQFF	TRBJ2-1	-	-	TRBV28
TGTGCCAGCAGCGTAGCCGGACAGATCGGTTCACCCCTCCACTTT	CASSVAGQIGSPLHF	TRBJ1-6	-	-	TRBV9
TGTGCCACCAGGGGACAGATCTCCACAGATACGCAGTATTTT	CATRGQISTDTQYF	TRBJ2-3	TRBD1	few	TRBV5-5
TGTGCCACCACCCACGACAGTAACACCGGGGAGCTGTTTTTT	CATTHDSNTGELFF	TRBJ2-2	-	-	TRBV24-1
TGTGCCAGTAGTAGCGCTCTTCTAGCCAAAAACATTCAGTACTTC	CASSSALLAKNIQYF	TRBJ2-4	-	-	TRBV19
TGTGCCACCAGTGATCCCGGGACTAACACAGATACGCAGTATTTT	CATSDPGTNTDTQYF	TRBJ2-3	TRBD2	-	TRBV24-1
TGTGCCAGCGTGACAGGGCTGAACACCGGGGAGCTGTTTTTT	CASVTGLNTGELFF	TRBJ2-2	TRBD1	many	TRBV12-3/TRBV12-4
TGTGCCAGCAGACTCGCGGGGGGATCCTCCTACGAGCAGTACTTC	CASRLAGGSSYEQYF	TRBJ2-7	TRBD2	few	TRBV7-2
TGTGCCAGCACTACACTAGCGGGGACCCTCCGGGGGACCCAGTACTTC	CASTTLAGTLRGTQYF	TRBJ2-5	TRBD2	few	TRBV7-2
TGTGCCATCAGTGAGTCTCCGGGAGGGATCACAGATACGCAGTATTTT	CAISESPGGITDTQYF	TRBJ2-3	TRBD2	few	TRBV10-3
TGTGCCATCAGTGATGTCGGTTGGACAGGGGGATCGACCTCCTACGAGCAGTACTTC	CAISDVGWTGGSTSYEQYF	TRBJ2-7	TRBD1	-	TRBV10-3
TGTGCCAGCAGGAGACAGGTTTCGGGCGATGAGCAGTTCTTC	CASRRQVSGDEQFF	TRBJ2-1	-	many	TRBV27
TGTGCCAGCAGCTTCTTAGGGCAGGGAACGTTCGAGCAGTACTTC	CASSFLGQGTFEQYF	TRBJ2-7	-	-	TRBV11-2
TGTGCCATCAGGCCGGACGGACACAATGAGCAGTTCTTC	CAIRPDGHNEQFF	TRBJ2-1	-	-	TRBV10-3
TGTGCCAGCAGCTTAACGGGACTAGCGGGAGGAACTGAGCAGTTCTTC	CASSLTGLAGGTEQFF	TRBJ2-1	TRBD2	many	TRBV7-2
TGCGCCAGCAGCTTATCAGGGGGTATCGCAGATACGCAGTATTTT	CASSLSGGIADTQYF	TRBJ2-3	TRBD1	few	TRBV5-1
TGCAGTGCTAGAGACTTAACAGACCATAATTCACCCCTCCACTTT	CSARDLTDHNSPLHF	TRBJ1-6	-	-	TRBV20-1
TGTGCCAGCAGCTTGGGTATTGGTGAGCAGTTCTTC	CASSLGIGEQFF	TRBJ2-1	-	many	TRBV5-5
TGTGCCGCCCCGGGGGGCCGGGAAGCTAGCTCCTACAATGAGCAGTTCTTC	CAAPGGREASSYNEQFF	TRBJ2-1	-	-	TRBV24-1
TGTGCCAGTAGCAACAGGGGAGCCGAGGAGTTCTTC	CASSNRGAEEFF	TRBJ2-1	TRBD1	-	TRBV19
TGTGCCAGCAGCCAAGACGGAAGACTGAACACCGGGGAGCTGTTTTTT	CASSQDGRLNTGELFF	TRBJ2-2	-	-	TRBV4-2
TGTGCTAGCAGCTTAGTTAGTCTAGTCGCCTACAATGAGCAGTTCTTC	CASSLVSLVAYNEQFF	TRBJ2-1	-	-	TRBV7-7
TGTGCCAGCAGGCTACCCGGGACAGCCCAAGAGACCCAGTACTTC	CASRLPGTAQETQYF	TRBJ2-5	TRBD1	-	TRBV12-3/TRBV12-4
TGCAGTGCTAGGCACCGGGACAGGGGGTACGAGCAGTACTTC	CSARHRDRGYEQYF	TRBJ2-7	TRBD1	once	TRBV20-1
TGCGCCAGCAGCGCCGCAGGGTTTTCCTACGAGCAGTACTTC	CASSAAGFSYEQYF	TRBJ2-7	-	few	TRBV5-1